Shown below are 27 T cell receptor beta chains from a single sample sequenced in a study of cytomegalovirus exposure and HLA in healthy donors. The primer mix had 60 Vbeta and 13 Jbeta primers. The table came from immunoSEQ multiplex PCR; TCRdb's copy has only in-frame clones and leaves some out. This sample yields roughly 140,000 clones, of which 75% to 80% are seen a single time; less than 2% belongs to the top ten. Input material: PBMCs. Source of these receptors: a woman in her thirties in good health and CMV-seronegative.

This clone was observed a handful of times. The CDR3 DNA sequence: TGTGCCAGCAGTTTAGACGGGGGGGGCTACAATGAGCAGTTCTTC. Protein product: CASSLDGGGYNEQFF. The rearrangement uses TRBV27 and TRBJ2-1; TRBD2 aligns across 8 bases. Germline V gives CDR1 MNHEY, CDR2 SMNVEV (reference sequence). The V segment lost 2 bases and the J segment 3 bases; nucleotides outside the gene matches: 3. This CDR3 comprises 15 residues.

The CDR3 loop reads CATSRDREETGNTIYF. The CDR3, as DNA: TGTGCCACCAGCAGAGATAGGGAGGAGACTGGAAACACCATATATTTT. The rearrangement joins TRBV15 to TRBJ1-3; D remains unclear. Germline-derived CDR1 and CDR2 are LNHNV and YYDKDF (reference sequence). The CDR3 loop spans 16 amino acids. Trimming removed 0 bases from V and 2 bases from J, with 11 bases in between.

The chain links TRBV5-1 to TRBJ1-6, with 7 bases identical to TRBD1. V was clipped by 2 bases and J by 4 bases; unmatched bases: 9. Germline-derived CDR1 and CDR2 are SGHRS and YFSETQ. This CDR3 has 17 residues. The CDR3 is CASSFRLDRTYNSPLHF. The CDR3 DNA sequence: TGCGCCAGCAGCTTCCGTTTGGACAGGACGTATAATTCACCCCTCCACTTT.

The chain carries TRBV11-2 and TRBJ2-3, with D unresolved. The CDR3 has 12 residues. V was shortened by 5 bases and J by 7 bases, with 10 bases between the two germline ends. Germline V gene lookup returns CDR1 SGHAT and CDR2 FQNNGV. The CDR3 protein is CASSHYTNTQYF. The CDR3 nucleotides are TGTGCCAGCAGCCACTACACGAATACGCAGTATTTT.

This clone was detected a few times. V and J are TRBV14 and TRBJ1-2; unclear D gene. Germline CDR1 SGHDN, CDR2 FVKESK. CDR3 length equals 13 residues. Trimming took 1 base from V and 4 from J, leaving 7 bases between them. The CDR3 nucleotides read TGTGCCAGCAGCCAAGGGCAGTCCTATGGCTACACCTTC. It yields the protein CASSQGQSYGYTF.

The CDR3 loop reads CASSIGSGELFF. The DNA of the CDR3 is TGTGCCAGCAGCATCGGGTCCGGGGAGCTGTTTTTT. The rearrangement joins TRBV7-8 to TRBJ2-2; no firm D call. Trimming cost V 5 bases and J 6 bases, with 7 bases left between them. The CDR3 extends over 12 amino acids. In germline, CDR1 is SGHVS, CDR2 FQNEAQ.

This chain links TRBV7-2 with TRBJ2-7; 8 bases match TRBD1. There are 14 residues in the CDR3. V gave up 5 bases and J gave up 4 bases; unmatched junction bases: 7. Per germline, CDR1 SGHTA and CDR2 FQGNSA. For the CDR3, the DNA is TGTGCCAGCAGCCACTACAGGGGGGAGTACGAGCAGTACTTC. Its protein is CASSHYRGEYEQYF.

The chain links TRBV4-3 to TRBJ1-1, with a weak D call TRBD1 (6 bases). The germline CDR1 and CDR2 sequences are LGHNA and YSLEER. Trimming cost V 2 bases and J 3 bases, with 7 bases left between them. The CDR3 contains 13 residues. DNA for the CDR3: TGCGCCAGCAGCCAAACAGGGTACACTGAAGCTTTCTTT. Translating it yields CASSQTGYTEAFF.

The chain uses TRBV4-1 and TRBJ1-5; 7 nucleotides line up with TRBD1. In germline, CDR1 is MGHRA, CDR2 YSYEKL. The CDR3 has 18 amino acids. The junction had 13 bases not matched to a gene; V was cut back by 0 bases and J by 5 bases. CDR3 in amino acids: CASSQDPTSQGPDQPQHF. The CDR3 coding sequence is TGCGCCAGCAGCCAAGATCCCACGTCACAGGGGCCCGATCAGCCCCAGCATTTT.

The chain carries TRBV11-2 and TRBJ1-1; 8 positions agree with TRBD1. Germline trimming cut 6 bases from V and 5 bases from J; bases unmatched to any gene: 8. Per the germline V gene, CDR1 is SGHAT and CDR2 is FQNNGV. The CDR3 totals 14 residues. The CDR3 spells CASSSTGEGTEAFF. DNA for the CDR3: TGTGCCAGCAGTTCGACAGGGGAGGGGACTGAAGCTTTCTTT.

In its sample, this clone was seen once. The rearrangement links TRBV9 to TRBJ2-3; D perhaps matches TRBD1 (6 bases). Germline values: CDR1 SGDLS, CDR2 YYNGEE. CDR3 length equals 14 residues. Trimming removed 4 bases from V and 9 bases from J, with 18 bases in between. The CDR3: CASSTGTPLGTQYF. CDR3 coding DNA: TGTGCCAGCAGCACAGGGACCCCACTGGGAACGCAGTATTTT.

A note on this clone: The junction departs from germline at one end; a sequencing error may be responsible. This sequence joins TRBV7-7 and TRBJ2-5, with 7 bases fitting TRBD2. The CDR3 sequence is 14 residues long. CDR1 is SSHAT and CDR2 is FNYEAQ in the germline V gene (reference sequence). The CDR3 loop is CASSPQRGQETQYF. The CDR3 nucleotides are TGTGCTAGCAGCCCACAGCGGGGTCAAGAGACCCAGTACTTC.

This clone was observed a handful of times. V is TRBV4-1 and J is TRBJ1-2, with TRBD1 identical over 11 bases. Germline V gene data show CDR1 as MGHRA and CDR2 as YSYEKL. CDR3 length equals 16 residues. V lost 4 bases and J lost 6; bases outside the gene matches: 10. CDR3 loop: CASSLSILDRGHGYTF. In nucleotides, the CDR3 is TGCGCCAGCAGCCTCTCAATCCTGGACAGGGGGCATGGCTACACCTTC.

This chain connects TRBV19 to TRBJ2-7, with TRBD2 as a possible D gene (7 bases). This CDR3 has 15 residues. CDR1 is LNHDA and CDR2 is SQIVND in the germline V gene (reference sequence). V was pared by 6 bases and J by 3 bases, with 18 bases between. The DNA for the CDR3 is TGTGCCAGTAGCAGTAGGGAGGGGGTAAGCTACGAGCAGTACTTC. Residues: CASSSREGVSYEQYF. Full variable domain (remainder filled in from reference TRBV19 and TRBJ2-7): DGGITQSPKYLFRKEGQNVTLSCEQNLNHDAMYWYRQDPGQGLRLIYYSQIVNDFQKGDIAEGYSVSREKKESFPLTVTSAQKNPTAFYLCASSSREGVSYEQYFGPGTRLTVT.

The CDR3: CASSYSPQVSYGYTF. The CDR3 DNA reads TGTGCCAGCAGTTACTCTCCACAGGTCAGCTATGGCTACACCTTC. The rearrangement links TRBV6-6 to TRBJ1-2, with TRBD1 as a possible D gene (5 bases). Germline V lookup: CDR1 MNHNY, CDR2 SVGAGI (reference sequence). V was cut by 0 bases and J by 4 bases, with 12 bases left in between. There are 15 residues in the CDR3.

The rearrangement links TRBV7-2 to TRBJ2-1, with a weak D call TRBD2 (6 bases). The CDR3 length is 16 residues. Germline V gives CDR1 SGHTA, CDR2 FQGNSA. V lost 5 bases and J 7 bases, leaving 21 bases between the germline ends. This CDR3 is CASSQGVLALGNEQFF. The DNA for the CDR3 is TGTGCCAGCAGCCAAGGGGTACTAGCATTGGGGAATGAGCAGTTCTTC.

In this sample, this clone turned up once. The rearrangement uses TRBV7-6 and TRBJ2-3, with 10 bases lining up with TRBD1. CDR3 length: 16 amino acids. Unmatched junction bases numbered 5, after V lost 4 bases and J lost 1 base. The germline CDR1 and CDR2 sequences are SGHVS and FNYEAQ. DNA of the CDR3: TGTGCCAGCAGCTACTCCGGGACAGGGGGCACAGATACGCAGTATTTT. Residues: CASSYSGTGGTDTQYF.

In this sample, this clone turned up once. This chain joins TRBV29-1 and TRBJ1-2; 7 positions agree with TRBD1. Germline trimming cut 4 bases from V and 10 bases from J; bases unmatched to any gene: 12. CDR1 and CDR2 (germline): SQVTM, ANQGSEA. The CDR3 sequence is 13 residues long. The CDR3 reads CSVAAGTALPYTF. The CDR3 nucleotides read TGCAGCGTTGCCGCCGGGACAGCTCTTCCCTACACCTTC.

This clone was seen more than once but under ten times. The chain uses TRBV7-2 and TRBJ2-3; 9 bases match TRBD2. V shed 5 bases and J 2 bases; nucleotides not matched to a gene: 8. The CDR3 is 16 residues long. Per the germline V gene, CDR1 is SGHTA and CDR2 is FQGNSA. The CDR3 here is CASSLVGTSTTDTQYF. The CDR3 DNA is TGTGCCAGCAGCCTAGTAGGGACTAGCACCACAGATACGCAGTATTTT.

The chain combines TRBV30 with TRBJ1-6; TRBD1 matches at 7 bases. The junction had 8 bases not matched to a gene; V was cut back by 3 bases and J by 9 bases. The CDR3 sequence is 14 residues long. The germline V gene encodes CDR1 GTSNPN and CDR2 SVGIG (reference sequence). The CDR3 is CAWRTGTDASPLHF. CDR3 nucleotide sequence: TGTGCCTGGAGGACCGGGACAGACGCTTCACCCCTCCACTTT.

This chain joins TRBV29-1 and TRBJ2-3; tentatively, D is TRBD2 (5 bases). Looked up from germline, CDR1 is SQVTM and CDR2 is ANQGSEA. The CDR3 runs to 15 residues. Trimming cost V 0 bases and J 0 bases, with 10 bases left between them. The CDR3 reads CSVEEEGSSTDTQYF. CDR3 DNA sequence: TGCAGCGTTGAAGAAGAGGGATCTAGCACAGATACGCAGTATTTT.

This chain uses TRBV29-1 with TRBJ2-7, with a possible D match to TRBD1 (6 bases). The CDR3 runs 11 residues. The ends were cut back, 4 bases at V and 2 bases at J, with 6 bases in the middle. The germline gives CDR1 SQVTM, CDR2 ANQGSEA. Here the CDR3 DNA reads TGCAGCGTTGCAGGGGCCTACGAGCAGTACTTC. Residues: CSVAGAYEQYF.

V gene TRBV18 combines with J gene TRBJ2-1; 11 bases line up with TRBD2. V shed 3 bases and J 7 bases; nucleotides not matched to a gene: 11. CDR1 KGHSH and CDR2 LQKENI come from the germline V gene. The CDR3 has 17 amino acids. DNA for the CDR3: TGTGCCAGCTCACCCGACCTGACTAGCGGGGTAGCGAATGAGCAGTTCTTC. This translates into CASSPDLTSGVANEQFF.

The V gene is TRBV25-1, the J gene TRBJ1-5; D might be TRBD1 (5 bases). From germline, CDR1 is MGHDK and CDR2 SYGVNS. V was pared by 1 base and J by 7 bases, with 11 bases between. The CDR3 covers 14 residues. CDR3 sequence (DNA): TGTGCCAGCAGTGAATGGGGCAGCCACCAGCCCCAGCATTTT. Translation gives CASSEWGSHQPQHF.

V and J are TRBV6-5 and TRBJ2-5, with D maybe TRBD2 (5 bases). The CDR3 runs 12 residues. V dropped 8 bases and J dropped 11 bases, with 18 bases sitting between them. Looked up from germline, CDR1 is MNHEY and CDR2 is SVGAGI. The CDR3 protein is CASSHRGREQYF. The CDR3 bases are TGTGCCAGCTCTCATCGCGGAAGGGAGCAGTACTTC.

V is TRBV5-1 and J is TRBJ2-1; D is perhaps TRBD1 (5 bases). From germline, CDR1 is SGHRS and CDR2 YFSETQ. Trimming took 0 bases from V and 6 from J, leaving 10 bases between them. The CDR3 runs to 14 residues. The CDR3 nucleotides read TGCGCCAGCAGCTTGGAGACAGATCGCAATGAGCAGTTCTTC. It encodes CASSLETDRNEQFF.

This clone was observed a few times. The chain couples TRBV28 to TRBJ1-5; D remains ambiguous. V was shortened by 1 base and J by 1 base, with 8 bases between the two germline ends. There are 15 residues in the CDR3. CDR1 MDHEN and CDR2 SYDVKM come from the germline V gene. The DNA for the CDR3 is TGTGCCAGCAGTTTATCCAGGCCCAGCAATCAGCCCCAGCATTTT. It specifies CASSLSRPSNQPQHF.